These T cell receptor beta chains were read from a single sample in a study of molecular identifiers for immune sequencing clone quantification. TCRdb called the PCR reads again in MiXCR, with one record for every CDR3 protein. Here the sample spans around 480,000 distinct CDR3 sequences, about a fifth being singletons. Sequenced sample: naive CD8+ T cells from blood, with Jurkat cell RNA spiked in. All receptors derive from a human donor in good health. Some libraries in this study had Jurkat cell RNA spiked in. The CDR3 runs from the conserved cysteine through the conserved F or W. Fields, in order: J gene, D gene, V gene, clone size, CDR3 DNA, CDR3 protein. D genes are given only for firm matches. Clone size appears in some rows only: once, few, many, or a class for an expanded clone.

>TRBJ2-7|.|TRBV12-5|many
TGTGCTAGTGGTTTGGGGAATTACGAGCAGTACTTC
CASGLGNYEQYF
>TRBJ1-4|.|TRBV7-9|.
TGTGCCAGCAGCCCTGGGCCGGGAGACGATGAAAAACTGTTTTTT
CASSPGPGDDEKLFF
>TRBJ2-7|TRBD2|TRBV4-2|many
TGTGCCAGCAGCCAATTGGAAGGACTAGTGCGTTACGAGCAGTACTTC
CASSQLEGLVRYEQYF
>TRBJ2-7|TRBD1|TRBV29-1|many
TGCAGCGTTGGGGGGACAGGGACCTACGAGCAGTACTTC
CSVGGTGTYEQYF
>TRBJ1-1|.|TRBV4-3|.
TGCGCCAGCAGCCGCGGGCCGTTTGAAGCTTTCTTT
CASSRGPFEAFF
>TRBJ2-2|TRBD1|TRBV29-1|many
TGCAGCGTTAAACAGGGGTTCGGGGAGCTGTTTTTT
CSVKQGFGELFF
>TRBJ1-3|.|TRBV10-3|.
TGTGCCATCAGTGACCCCTCGGGGGGGTACGGAAACACCATATATTTT
CAISDPSGGYGNTIYF
>TRBJ2-3|.|TRBV21-1|many
TGTGCCAGCAGCACCTCCGCGCAGTATTTT
CASSTSAQYF
>TRBJ2-5|TRBD2|TRBV7-9|.
TGTGCCAGCAGCGCACCGGGAGCGGGAGGGCTCCTTGAGACCCAGTACTTC
CASSAPGAGGLLETQYF
>TRBJ1-1|.|TRBV6-2/TRBV6-3|many
TGTGCCAGTAGTACAACAGGGAACACTGAAGCTTTCTTT
CASSTTGNTEAFF
>TRBJ1-3|.|TRBV2|few
TGTGCCAGCATAGGAACGATGAGCTCTGGAAACACCATATATTTT
CASIGTMSSGNTIYF
>TRBJ2-3|TRBD2|TRBV9|many
TGTGCCAGCAGCGTAGAGGGCGGGGGGGCCCCAGATACGCAGTATTTT
CASSVEGGGAPDTQYF
>TRBJ2-7|TRBD1|TRBV27|many
TGTGCCAGCAGTTTCTACGGACAGGGGTCCTACGAGCAGTACTTC
CASSFYGQGSYEQYF
>TRBJ1-6|.|TRBV28|.
TGTGCCAGCATCACAGGTTCTCTTGGTACGACACCCTATAATTCACCCCTCCACTTT
CASITGSLGTTPYNSPLHF
>TRBJ1-2|.|TRBV9|few
TGTGCCAGCAGTCTTTCAACAGGTTATGGCTACACCTTC
CASSLSTGYGYTF
>TRBJ2-3|.|TRBV7-9|many
TGTGCCAGCAGGATGATTCGGGACGGAGGAACGTCGGCAGATACGCAGTATTTT
CASRMIRDGGTSADTQYF
>TRBJ2-7|.|TRBV2|.
TGTGCCAGCAGAGAGGGGACTTCTCTCTCCTACGAGCAGTACTTC
CASREGTSLSYEQYF
>TRBJ1-6|TRBD1|TRBV6-2/TRBV6-3|.
TGTGCCAGCAGCCACACCGGCTTCGGGACAGTCAATAATTCACCCCTCCACTTT
CASSHTGFGTVNNSPLHF
>TRBJ2-7|TRBD1|TRBV20-1|few
TGCAGTGCTAGGTTACAAGACAGGGGTACCTACGAGCAGTACTTC
CSARLQDRGTYEQYF
>TRBJ2-3|TRBD2|TRBV12-3/TRBV12-4|few
TGTGCCAGCAGTCCGGGGGGGACTAGCACAGATACGCAGTATTTT
CASSPGGTSTDTQYF
>TRBJ2-5|TRBD2|TRBV20-1|.
TGCAGTGCCCCTACTAGCGGAGACCCTCAAGAGACCCAGTACTTC
CSAPTSGDPQETQYF
>TRBJ2-4|TRBD2|TRBV2|many
TGTGCCAGCAGTGAAAGGGGTACTAGCGGGGAGATAGCCAAAAACATTCAGTACTTC
CASSERGTSGEIAKNIQYF
>TRBJ1-5|.|TRBV19|few
TGTGCCAGTAGTATGGCCGCGGGGGGGGGGTCTACCCAGCATTTT
CASSMAAGGGSTQHF
>TRBJ2-1|.|TRBV9|.
TGTGCCAGCAGCTCCGGACAGCCCAATGAGCAGTTCTTC
CASSSGQPNEQFF
>TRBJ2-1|.|TRBV12-3/TRBV12-4|.
TGTGCCAGCAGTCGGTGGGCTGACCCTAATGAGCAGTTCTTC
CASSRWADPNEQFF
>TRBJ2-7|.|TRBV6-1|few
TGTGCCAGCAGTGAAGGCGCTATACCCAGCTACGAGCAGTACTTC
CASSEGAIPSYEQYF
>TRBJ2-7|.|TRBV5-1|few
TGCGCCAGCAGCTTGGTGATGGACGAGCAGTACTTC
CASSLVMDEQYF
>TRBJ2-2|.|TRBV6-2/TRBV6-3|few
TGTGCCAGCAGACTGACTAGTTTGAGGTTCGTCGGGGAGCTGTTTTTT
CASRLTSLRFVGELFF
>TRBJ1-1|TRBD1|TRBV9|few
TGTGCCAGCAGCCGGACAGGGACCACTGAAGCTTTCTTT
CASSRTGTTEAFF
>TRBJ1-4|TRBD1|TRBV20-1|.
TGCAGTGCACCTGGACAGGGCGATGTATTCATTGAAAAACTGTTTTTT
CSAPGQGDVFIEKLFF
>TRBJ2-1|.|TRBV30|many
TGTGCCTGGACCGGGGGCTCCTACAATGAGCAGTTCTTC
CAWTGGSYNEQFF
>TRBJ2-1|.|TRBV30|.
TGTGCCTGGAGCCTCGGAGGGCTGGGGGATGAGCAGTTCTTC
CAWSLGGLGDEQFF
>TRBJ2-1|TRBD2|TRBV24-1|.
TGTGCCACCAGCCCTTTAGCGGGAGATAGCGATGGGCAGTTCTTC
CATSPLAGDSDGQFF
>TRBJ2-6|TRBD1|TRBV7-2|.
TGTGCCAGCAGCTTAGGGGGACAGGGTTACTCTGGGGCCAACGTCCTGACTTTC
CASSLGGQGYSGANVLTF
>TRBJ2-3|.|TRBV19|few
TGTGCCACCGACGGTCAGCAGGACCCCCGAGTCGGCACAGATACGCAGTATTTT
CATDGQQDPRVGTDTQYF
>TRBJ2-4|.|TRBV7-2|many
TGTGCCAGCAGCTTAGACAGGATCGTCCCTGGCAAAAACATTCAGTACTTC
CASSLDRIVPGKNIQYF
>TRBJ2-7|.|TRBV18|many
TGTGCCAGCAGCCCGGACAGAAACTACGAGCAGTACTTC
CASSPDRNYEQYF
>TRBJ2-1|.|TRBV6-2/TRBV6-3|few
TGTGCCAGCAGTTCTACGGGACCGCCAAGGGATGAGCAGTTCTTT
CASSSTGPPRDEQFF
>TRBJ1-2|.|TRBV3-1|.
TGTGCCAGCAGCCAAAGTTATGGGGAGTATGGCTACACCTTC
CASSQSYGEYGYTF
>TRBJ2-3|TRBD1|TRBV5-4|many
TGTGCCAGCAGCTTGAAAGGGACAGGCACAGATACGCAGTATTTT
CASSLKGTGTDTQYF
>TRBJ1-1|TRBD1|TRBV20-1|.
TGCAGTGCTAGAGACCAGGACAGGGTTGGTGAAGCTTTCTTT
CSARDQDRVGEAFF
>TRBJ1-1|.|TRBV6-2/TRBV6-3|many
TGTGCCAGCGGGCACATCACTGAAGCTTTCTTT
CASGHITEAFF
>TRBJ2-7|TRBD1|TRBV5-4|many
TGTGCCAGCAGCCCAGAATCGTGGACAGGGGCACGGGAGCAGTACTTC
CASSPESWTGAREQYF
>TRBJ2-3|TRBD1|TRBV9|many
TGTGCCAGCAGCGCCCCCCGGACAGGGGTACTTACAGATACGCAGTATTTT
CASSAPRTGVLTDTQYF
>TRBJ2-3|.|TRBV4-2|many
TGTGCCACCAGCACCACAGGGACAGATACGCAGTATTTT
CATSTTGTDTQYF
>TRBJ2-7|TRBD1|TRBV6-6|few
TGTGCCAGCAGTTTCCGGGACAGTCGAGAAGAGCAGTACTTC
CASSFRDSREEQYF
>TRBJ1-4|.|TRBV9|many
TGTGCCAGCAGCGCGGGGACGGGAATTGAAAAACTGTTTTTT
CASSAGTGIEKLFF
>TRBJ2-7|.|TRBV6-5|many
TGTGCCAGCAGTTACGACAGTCGGCGGGAGCAGTACTTC
CASSYDSRREQYF
>TRBJ2-2|TRBD1|TRBV27|few
TGTGCCAGCAGTACCCGGGACAGGGTTTACACCGGGGAGCTGTTTTTT
CASSTRDRVYTGELFF
>TRBJ2-2|.|TRBV29-1|many
TGCAGCGTTTTGAGGGGAACCGGGGAGCTGTTTTTT
CSVLRGTGELFF
>TRBJ1-1|TRBD1|TRBV28|many
TGTGCCAGCAGTTCTGGGACAGGGTCCACTGAAGCTTTCTTT
CASSSGTGSTEAFF
>TRBJ2-1|.|TRBV4-1|many
TGCGCCAGCAGCCAGGAGGGCCTCGACCAGTTCTTC
CASSQEGLDQFF
>TRBJ2-5|.|TRBV28|few
TGTGCCAGCAGTTCTCAGGACAGGGCCCCATTTGGGCGGGAGCCCCCAGAGACCCAGTACTTC
CASSSQDRAPFGREPPETQYF
>TRBJ1-1|.|TRBV6-2/TRBV6-3|.
TGTGCCAGCGTAAGGGACCTAAACACTGAAGCTTTCTTT
CASVRDLNTEAFF